This entry lists 27 T cell receptor beta chains sequenced from one sample in a study of blood T cell repertoires in COVID-19 (dated by TCRdb to 2020 to 2022). The library was generated by the immunoSEQ multiplex PCR assay. What TCRdb holds here is the immuneACCESS table cut down to in-frame rearrangements. Part of the clones is not present; checked against another copy, under half of the missing clones reflect an unresolved V gene, and the others are unexplained. Here the sample has approximately 500,000 clones; 85% to 90% occur a single time. The ten most abundant clones make up approximately 2% of the sample. Sequencing was performed on PBMCs or T cells enriched from blood (not recorded which). The source of these receptors is a woman aged 40-49 years who had recovered from COVID-19.

As for this clone: The identical CDR3 is also encoded by other nucleotide sequences in the sample. The rearrangement uses TRBV11-2 and TRBJ1-4, with D uncertain. V was pared by 1 base and J by 5 bases, with 5 bases between. The CDR3 has 13 amino acids. Germline V gives CDR1 SGHAT, CDR2 FQNNGV. The CDR3 bases are TGTGCCAGCAGCTTAGGTCTCAATGAAAAACTGTTTTTT. The encoded protein is CASSLGLNEKLFF.

The chain couples TRBV7-8 to TRBJ2-7; a weak D match, TRBD2 (6 bases). The CDR3 extends over 15 amino acids. The germline V and J ends were trimmed by 1 base and 3 bases, with 13 bases remaining between them. Germline V gene sequence: CDR1 SGHVS, CDR2 FQNEAQ. The CDR3 nucleotides are TGTGCCAGCAGCTTAGGTCAGGGAGGCTTCTACGAGCAGTACTTC. It specifies CASSLGQGGFYEQYF.

CDR3 DNA sequence: TGTGCCAGCAGTACCACCCCGGGGACCCAGTACTTC. This gives the protein CASSTTPGTQYF. The chain recombines TRBV12-3 or TRBV12-4 with TRBJ2-5; D not resolved. CDR3 length equals 12 residues. V was trimmed by 5 bases and J by 7 bases, leaving 11 bases between them.

The gene calls are TRBV5-6 and TRBJ2-7; tentatively, D is TRBD1 (5 bases). CDR3 size: 12 residues. With 1 base removed from V and 6 bases from J, the gap between germline ends came to 8 bases. Germline CDR1 and CDR2: SGHDT and YYEEEE. The chain's CDR3 is CASSLSGAEQYF. For the CDR3, the DNA is TGTGCCAGCAGCTTGAGTGGGGCCGAGCAGTACTTC.

This clone has only a few counts. This chain links TRBV7-2 with TRBJ1-1, with D perhaps TRBD1 (6 bases). The CDR3 has 14 residues. CDR1 SGHTA and CDR2 FQGNSA come from the germline V gene. V lost 2 bases to trimming and J lost 5 bases, with 12 bases between them. For the CDR3, the DNA is TGTGCCAGCAGCTTACGGGGGGCGGGAACTGAAGCTTTCTTT. Amino acid sequence: CASSLRGAGTEAFF.

The rearrangement links TRBV6-5 to TRBJ2-7, with TRBD1 identical over 7 bases. V lost 7 bases to trimming and J lost 0 bases; unmatched junction nucleotides: 3. The CDR3 has 13 amino acids. CDR1 and CDR2 from the germline V gene are MNHEY and SVGAGI. CDR3 region: CASNRQGSYEQYF. The CDR3 DNA reads TGTGCCAGCAATCGACAGGGCTCCTACGAGCAGTACTTC.

The chain uses TRBV7-9 and TRBJ1-6; possibly TRBD1 for D (5 bases). Germline V lookup: CDR1 SEHNR, CDR2 FQNEAQ (reference sequence). V was pared by 5 bases and J by 14 bases, with 16 bases between. This CDR3 region has 13 residues. The DNA for the CDR3 is TGTGCCAGCAGCCAGAACCAGGGCCGATCCCTCCACTTT. This encodes CASSQNQGRSLHF.

The chain employs TRBV14 and TRBJ2-7; TRBD1 matches at 10 bases. This CDR3 is built from 14 residues. V lost 7 bases, J lost 3 bases, and 6 bases stayed unmatched. The germline V gene encodes CDR1 SGHDN and CDR2 FVKESK. CDR3 in amino acids: CASNRQGAHYEQYF. The CDR3 nucleotides are TGTGCCAGCAATCGACAGGGGGCCCACTACGAGCAGTACTTC.

This chain connects TRBV19 to TRBJ2-2; 8 positions agree with TRBD2. V gave up 2 bases and J gave up 4 bases; unmatched junction bases: 6. The germline CDR1 and CDR2 sequences are LNHDA and SQIVND (reference sequence). The CDR3 runs 16 residues. This chain's CDR3 is CASSISGGRRTGELFF. DNA of the CDR3: TGTGCCAGTAGTATATCGGGCGGGAGGCGCACCGGGGAGCTGTTTTTT.

CDR3 loop: CASSSTSGIYEQYF. In nucleotides, the CDR3 is TGCGCCAGCAGCTCCACTAGCGGGATCTACGAGCAGTACTTC. This chain connects TRBV5-1 to TRBJ2-7; 10 bases line up with TRBD2. The CDR3 length is 14 residues. J lost 3 bases, V lost 3 bases, and 3 bases had no gene match. Germline-derived CDR1 and CDR2 are SGHRS and YFSETQ.

The chain couples TRBV27 to TRBJ2-1; 8 bases are shared with TRBD2. The germline V gene encodes CDR1 MNHEY and CDR2 SMNVEV (reference sequence). J was trimmed by 8 bases and V by 7 bases; bases with no gene match: 10. The CDR3 is 14 residues long. In nucleotides, the CDR3 is TGTGCCAGCACCCCAGGAGCGGGAGTAGATGAGCAGTTCTTC. Translated: CASTPGAGVDEQFF.

V gene TRBV2 combines with J gene TRBJ2-6; perhaps TRBD1 as D (6 bases). Germline CDR1 is SNHLY and CDR2 is FYNNEI. V lost 10 bases, J lost 0 bases, and 19 bases lay in between. The CDR3 has 17 amino acids. The CDR3, as DNA: TGTGCCACCCCCCGACAGGATTCTACCTCTGGGGCCAACGTCCTGACTTTC. It specifies CATPRQDSTSGANVLTF.

This rearrangement joins TRBV5-6 to TRBJ1-2; tentatively, D is TRBD1 (6 bases). CDR3 length: 13 amino acids. V was pared by 0 bases and J by 5 bases, with 8 bases between. Per the germline V gene, CDR1 is SGHDT and CDR2 is YYEEEE. CDR3 sequence (DNA): TGTGCCAGCAGCTTGGAGGGGGAGTATGGCTACACCTTC. Translating gives CASSLEGEYGYTF.

J is TRBJ2-7 and V is TRBV7-2; 15 bases are shared with TRBD2. V was pared by 5 bases and J by 0 bases, with 5 bases of the junction left unmatched. The CDR3 totals 17 residues. CDR1 SGHTA and CDR2 FQGNSA come from the germline V gene. The CDR3 DNA reads as TGTGCCAGCAGCCCCGGGACTAGCGGGAGGCACTCCTACGAGCAGTACTTC. Protein: CASSPGTSGRHSYEQYF.

The J gene is TRBJ2-1, the V gene TRBV10-1, with 16 bases identical to TRBD2. The CDR3 totals 18 residues. J lost 9 bases, V lost 7 bases, and 15 bases had no gene match. Germline lookup yields CDR1 WNHNN and CDR2 SYGVQD (reference sequence). The CDR3 loop is CASISRGTSGRGMGEQFF. The CDR3 DNA sequence: TGCGCCAGCATATCTCGGGGGACTAGCGGGAGGGGAATGGGTGAGCAGTTCTTC.

The V and J genes are TRBV27 and TRBJ2-1; 14 nucleotides align to TRBD2. This CDR3 spans 15 amino acids. The V gene's germline CDR1 is MNHEY and CDR2 SMNVEV (reference sequence). V lost 4 bases and J lost 9; bases outside the gene matches: 5. The CDR3 DNA reads as TGTGCCAGCAGTTCCTGGACTAGCGGGAGGCCTGAGCAGTTCTTC. It is translated as CASSSWTSGRPEQFF.

The rearrangement links TRBV21-1 to TRBJ1-3. TRBV21-1 is a pseudogene. The CDR3 sequence is 17 residues long. The CDR3 here is CASSKAQVEESGNTIYF. The CDR3 DNA follows: TGTGCCAGCAGCAAAGCGCAGGTGGAGGAGTCTGGAAACACCATATATTTT.

The genes are TRBV4-3 and TRBJ2-1, with D possibly TRBD2 on 6 matching bases. The V end was cut by 0 bases, the J end by 7 bases, with 13 bases between. CDR1 is LGHNA, CDR2 YSLEER, per germline. The CDR3 has 15 residues. This CDR3 is CASSQDRQAGNEQFF. The CDR3 DNA is TGCGCCAGCAGCCAAGATCGGCAGGCGGGGAATGAGCAGTTCTTC.

The J gene is TRBJ2-5, the V gene TRBV5-6; possible D gene TRBD2, 6 bases. This CDR3 has 14 amino acids. The V end was cut by 2 bases, the J end by 2 bases, with 10 bases between. CDR1 SGHDT and CDR2 YYEEEE come from the germline V gene. In nucleotides, the CDR3 is TGTGCCAGCAGCTTCGGGGGTTTTCAAGAGACCCAGTACTTC. Its translation is CASSFGGFQETQYF. Complete variable domain (other parts from reference TRBV5-6 and TRBJ2-5): DAGVTQSPTHLIKTRGQQVTLRCSPKSGHDTVSWYQQALGQGPQFIFQYYEEEERQRGNFPDRFSGHQFPNYSSELNVNALLLGDSALYLCASSFGGFQETQYFGPGTRLLVL.

This rearrangement joins TRBV12-5 to TRBJ1-4, with a possible D match to TRBD1 (6 bases). In germline, CDR1 is LGHNT, CDR2 FRNRAP. Trimming left V 11 bases short and J 4 bases short, with 11 bases between. The CDR3 covers 12 residues. In nucleotides, the CDR3 is TGTGCTCCCGGACAGCATAATGAAAAACTGTTTTTT. As protein: CAPGQHNEKLFF. Full variable domain (outside the CDR3, taken from reference TRBV12-5 and TRBJ1-4): DARVTQTPRHKVTEMGQEVTMRCQPILGHNTVFWYRQTMMQGLELLAYFRNRAPLDDSGMPKDRFSAEMPDATLATLKIQPSEPRDSAVYFCAPGQHNEKLFFGSGTQLSVL.

The V gene is TRBV12-5, the J gene TRBJ2-1, with a tentative D call TRBD2 (6 bases). This CDR3 is 13 amino acids long. V was cut by 7 bases and J by 6 bases, with 13 bases left in between. Germline V gene lookup returns CDR1 LGHNT and CDR2 FRNRAP. In DNA, the CDR3 is TGTGCTAGTGCACTCACACTAGCCAATGAGCAGTTCTTC. Protein sequence: CASALTLANEQFF.

J is TRBJ2-3 and V is TRBV18; D possibly corresponds to TRBD2 (6 bases). V lost 3 bases and J lost 4, with 17 bases in between. Per germline, CDR1 KGHSH and CDR2 LQKENI. The CDR3 has 16 amino acids. The CDR3 nucleotides are TGTGCCAGCTCACCTTCTAAGTGGCCGGGGGCAGATACGCAGTATTTT. Translated: CASSPSKWPGADTQYF.

The chain has TRBV6-2 or TRBV6-3 and TRBJ1-2; 7 bases fit TRBD1. The V segment lost 5 bases and the J segment 4 bases; nucleotides outside the gene matches: 4. Looked up from germline, CDR1 is MNHEY and CDR2 is SVGEGT. This CDR3 has 13 residues. CDR3 coding DNA: TGTGCCAGCAGTGAGGGACAGCTCTATGGCTACACCTTC. It yields the protein CASSEGQLYGYTF.

V usage is TRBV19 and J usage is TRBJ1-5, with a weak D call TRBD1 (6 bases). The germline gives CDR1 LNHDA, CDR2 SQIVND (reference sequence). The CDR3 runs 15 residues. The germline V and J ends were trimmed by 6 bases and 0 bases, with 12 bases remaining between them. The DNA for the CDR3 is TGTGCCAGTAGCTCACAGGGACCTAGCAATCAGCCCCAGCATTTT. Translation: CASSSQGPSNQPQHF.

The chain recombines TRBV5-8 with TRBJ2-2; 7 bases fit TRBD1. Germline CDR1 SGHTS, CDR2 YDEGEE. The CDR3 is made up of 15 amino acids. V shed 0 bases, J shed 5 bases, and the junction held 4 bases outside the gene matches. Here the CDR3 reads CASSLGQGETGELFF. CDR3 nucleotides: TGTGCCAGCAGCTTGGGACAGGGAGAAACCGGGGAGCTGTTTTTT.

The rearrangement uses TRBV7-9 and TRBJ2-1; 8 bases are a match to TRBD2. The length of the CDR3 is 14 residues. Germline V gene lookup returns CDR1 SEHNR and CDR2 FQNEAQ (reference sequence). V lost 4 bases, J lost 13 bases, and 12 bases stayed unmatched. The CDR3 DNA is TGTGCCAGCAGCTCCGGGACCGGGACTAGATCCCAGTTCTTC. This gives the protein CASSSGTGTRSQFF.

The chain joins TRBV4-3 to TRBJ1-2, with D maybe TRBD1 (6 bases). V was trimmed by 2 bases and J by 6 bases, leaving 10 bases between them. The CDR3 sequence is 13 residues long. Germline V CDR1 and CDR2: LGHNA, YSLEER. This chain's CDR3 is CASSQSGADGYTF. The CDR3 region has the DNA TGCGCCAGCAGCCAATCAGGGGCAGATGGCTACACCTTC.